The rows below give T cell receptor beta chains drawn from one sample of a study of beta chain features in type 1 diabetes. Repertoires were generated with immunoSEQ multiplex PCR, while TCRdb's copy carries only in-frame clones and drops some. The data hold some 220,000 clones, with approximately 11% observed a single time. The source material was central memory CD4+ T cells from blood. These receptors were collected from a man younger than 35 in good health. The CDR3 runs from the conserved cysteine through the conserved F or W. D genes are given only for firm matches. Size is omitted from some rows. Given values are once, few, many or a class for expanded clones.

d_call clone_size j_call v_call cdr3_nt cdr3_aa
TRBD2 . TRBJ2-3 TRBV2 TGTGCCAGCAGTGAAGAACGGACTAGAACAGATACGCAGTATTTT CASSEERTRTDTQYF
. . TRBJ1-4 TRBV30 TGTGCCTGGAGCGCCAATGAAAAACTGTTTTTT CAWSANEKLFF
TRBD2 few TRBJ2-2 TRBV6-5 TGTGCCAGCACCCCGGGACTAGTAGGGACCGGGGAGCTGTTTTTT CASTPGLVGTGELFF
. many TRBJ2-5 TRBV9 TGTGCCAGCAGCGTAGAAAGATCTGGGATTTGGGAGACCCAGTACTTC CASSVERSGIWETQYF
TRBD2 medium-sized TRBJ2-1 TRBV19 TGTGCCAGTAGTATTACTAGCGGGAGTGGGGAGCAGTTCTTC CASSITSGSGEQFF
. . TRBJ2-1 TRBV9 TGTGCCAGCAGCACCCGCCGGATTAGGGGCCCCTCATATGAGCAGTTCTTC CASSTRRIRGPSYEQFF
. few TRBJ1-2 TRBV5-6 TGTGCCAGCAGCCCAGGCAGCATCTATGGCTACACCTTC CASSPGSIYGYTF
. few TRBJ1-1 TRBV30 TGTGCCTGGAGTGTTTCAGGCGGAAACACTGAAGCTTTCTTT CAWSVSGGNTEAFF
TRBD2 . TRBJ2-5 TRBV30 TGTGCCTGGAGGAGACTAGCGGGAGGCCTCACGACAGAGACCCAGTACTTC CAWRRLAGGLTTETQYF
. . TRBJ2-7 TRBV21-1 TGTGCCAGCAGCAAAGCGCTTACCCTACGCTACGAGCAGTACTTC CASSKALTLRYEQYF
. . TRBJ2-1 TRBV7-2 TGTGCCAGCAGCCCGGGAGATCGTAGGGAGCAGTTCTTC CASSPGDRREQFF
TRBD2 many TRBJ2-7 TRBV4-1 TGCGCCAGCAGCCAGGGTCTAGCGGGCCTGTCCTACGAGCAGTACTTC CASSQGLAGLSYEQYF
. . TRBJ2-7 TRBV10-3 TGTGCCGGCCCAGACAGGCAAGCCTACGAGCAGTACTTC CAGPDRQAYEQYF
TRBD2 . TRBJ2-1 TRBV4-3 TGCGCCAGCAGCCCGCAACTAGCGGGGATTTACAATGAGCAGTTCTTC CASSPQLAGIYNEQFF
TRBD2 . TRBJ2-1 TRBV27 TGTGCCAGCGTGAAGATAGCGGGAGCCCGTGACAATGAGCAGTTCTTC CASVKIAGARDNEQFF
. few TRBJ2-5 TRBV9 TGTGCCAGCAGCGTAGGCCTAGAAGAGACCCAGTACTTC CASSVGLEETQYF
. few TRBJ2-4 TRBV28 TGTGCCAGCGGCCCCTACAGGGATAAAAACATTCAGTACTTC CASGPYRDKNIQYF
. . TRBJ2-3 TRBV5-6 TGTGCCAGCAGCTCGGGGAGTGGGGTTCTCACAGATACGCAGTATTTT CASSSGSGVLTDTQYF
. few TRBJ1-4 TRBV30 TGTGCCTGGAGTGTACGGAGCAGGTTTGGAGAAAAACTGTTTTTT CAWSVRSRFGEKLFF
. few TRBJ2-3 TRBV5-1 TGCGCCAGCAGCTTGGAGGGCAGGCCTAGCACAGATACGCAGTATTTT CASSLEGRPSTDTQYF
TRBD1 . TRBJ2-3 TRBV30 TGTGCCTGGAGTGGAGACAGGGGAGGCACAGATACGCAGTATTTT CAWSGDRGGTDTQYF
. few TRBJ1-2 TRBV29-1 TGCAGCGCTCTTAGAGCAGGGCAAGGCTACACCTTC CSALRAGQGYTF
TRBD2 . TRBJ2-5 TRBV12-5 TGTGCTAGTGGACCCGGGACTAGCGACCAAGAGACCCAGTACTTC CASGPGTSDQETQYF
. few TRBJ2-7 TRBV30 TGTGCCTGGAGCCTTCTTTCCTACGAGCAGTACTTC CAWSLLSYEQYF
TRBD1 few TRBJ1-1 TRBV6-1 TGTGCCAGCAGTTCCTCAGGGGGAGTTGGAGTAGCTTTCTTT CASSSSGGVGVAFF
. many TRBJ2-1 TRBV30 TGTGCCTGGAATGGGAGGAGAGAGCAGTTCTTC CAWNGRREQFF
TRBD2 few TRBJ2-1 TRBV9 TGTGCCAGCAGCCCGCCCCCGCGGGCTAGCGGGAGAAATGAGCAGTTCTTC CASSPPPRASGRNEQFF
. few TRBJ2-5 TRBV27 TGTGCCAGCAGTTTATCCGCGGGGTGGGAGGAGACCCAGTACTTC CASSLSAGWEETQYF
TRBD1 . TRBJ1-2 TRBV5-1 TGCGCCAGCAGCTTGAACGGGGACAGCGCCTATGGCTACACCTTC CASSLNGDSAYGYTF
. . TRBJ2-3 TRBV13 TGTGCCAGCAGCCTCCCTTCCCAAGCAGATACGCAGTATTTT CASSLPSQADTQYF
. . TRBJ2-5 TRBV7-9 TGTGCCAGCAGCTTAGGCGAGGGGACCCAGTACTTC CASSLGEGTQYF
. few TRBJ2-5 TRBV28 TGTGCCAGCAGTTCCCCATTGGGGGGGCAGGAGACCCAGTACTTC CASSSPLGGQETQYF
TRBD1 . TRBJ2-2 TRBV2 TGTGCCAGCGGTGAGGGACAGGGATCCGGGGAGCTGTTTTTT CASGEGQGSGELFF
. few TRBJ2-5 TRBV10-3 TGTGCCATCAGTGAGAGTACACAAGAGACCCAGTACTTC CAISESTQETQYF
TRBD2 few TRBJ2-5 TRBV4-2 TGTGCCAGCAGCCAAGATCTGAGCGGGAGGGCTGGGGAGACCCAGTACTTC CASSQDLSGRAGETQYF
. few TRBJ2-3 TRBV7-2 TGTGCCAGCAGCGCCTTAGAGGATACGCAGTATTTT CASSALEDTQYF
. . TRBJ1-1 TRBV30 TGTGCCTGGAGTGTACTGGCCGGCACTGAAGCTTTCTTT CAWSVLAGTEAFF
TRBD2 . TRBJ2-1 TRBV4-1 TGCGCCAGCAGCCAAGGGAGTAGCGGGAGGCCCAGGAATGAGCAGTTCTTC CASSQGSSGRPRNEQFF
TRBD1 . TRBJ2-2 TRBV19 TGTGCCAGTAGTAGCCAGGGGGCGTCTTTCGGGGAGCTGTTTTTT CASSSQGASFGELFF
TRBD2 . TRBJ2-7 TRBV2 TGTGCCATCAGTGAAGATGGCGCCAGCGGGAGTATGGACTACGAGCAGTACTTC CAISEDGASGSMDYEQYF
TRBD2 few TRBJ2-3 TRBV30 TGTGCCTGGAGTGGACTAGCGGGACGCACAGATACGCAGTATTTT CAWSGLAGRTDTQYF